Reported below is one TCR beta chain. This sample is drawn from a study of control samples from healthy donors and cancer patients. Trimming took off 4 bases at V and 7 bases at J, with 21 bases between the two ends. The CDR3 spans 15 residues. Per the germline V gene, CDR1 is SGHRS and CDR2 is YFSETQ. Only in-frame clones appear in the TCRdb table, and some are missing; sequencing was by immunoSEQ multiplex PCR. Found here are about 120,000 clones, 80% to 90% of them singletons; the top ten hold about 2.7%. The chain recombines TRBV5-1 with TRBJ2-7; a possible D gene is TRBD1 (6 bases). The sequencing input was blood. This TCR was recovered from a man between 60 and 70 years old in good health. The CDR3 coding sequence is TGCGCCAGCAGCCGAGCAGGGGAAAACCCCTTAGAGCAGTACTTC. Its protein product is CASSRAGENPLEQYF. The complete variable domain, with remaining parts taken from reference TRBV5-1 and TRBJ2-7, reads KAGVTQTPRYLIKTRGQQVTLSCSPISGHRSVSWYQQTPGQGLQFLFEYFSETQRNKGNFPGRFSGRQFSNSRSEMNVSTLELGDSALYLCASSRAGENPLEQYFGPGTRLTVT.